The clone carrying this T cell receptor (beta chain) appeared a few times. Some clones are missing from TCRdb's copy, which holds only in-frame ones; the method was immunoSEQ multiplex PCR. The sample yields 200,000 to 250,000 clones, 65% to 85% seen once. These data originate in a study of blood T cell repertoires in COVID-19. The V segment lost 3 bases and the J segment 5 bases; nucleotides outside the gene matches: 4. The CDR3 has 14 amino acids. Germline-derived CDR1 and CDR2 are SGHRS and YFSETQ. Sequences were obtained from peripheral blood. The TCR originated in a human donor in a cohort sampled during active COVID-19. The V gene is TRBV5-1, the J gene TRBJ1-2; 10 bases are shared with TRBD1. The CDR3 protein is CASSSGTGDYGYTF. The CDR3 DNA reads TGCGCCAGCAGCTCGGGGACAGGGGATTATGGCTACACCTTC.